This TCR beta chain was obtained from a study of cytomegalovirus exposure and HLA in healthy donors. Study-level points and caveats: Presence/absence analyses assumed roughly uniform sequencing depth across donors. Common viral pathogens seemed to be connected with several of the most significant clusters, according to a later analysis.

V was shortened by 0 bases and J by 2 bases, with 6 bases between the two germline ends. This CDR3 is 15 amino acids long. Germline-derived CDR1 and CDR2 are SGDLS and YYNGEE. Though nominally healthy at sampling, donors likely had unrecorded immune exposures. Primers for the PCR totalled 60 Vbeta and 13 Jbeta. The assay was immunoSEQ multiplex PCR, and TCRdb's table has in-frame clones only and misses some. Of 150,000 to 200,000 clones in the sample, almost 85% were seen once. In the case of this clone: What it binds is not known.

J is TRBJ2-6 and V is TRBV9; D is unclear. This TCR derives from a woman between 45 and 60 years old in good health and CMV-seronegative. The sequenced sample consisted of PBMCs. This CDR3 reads CASSVGQAGANVLTF. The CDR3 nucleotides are TGTGCCAGCAGCGTAGGCCAGGCTGGGGCCAACGTCCTGACTTTC.